This record looks at one T cell receptor beta chain sequence and its context. This clonotype was counted only a few times. It has no known antigen specificity. No much larger clone is present one base from it, and per-base qualities are unavailable. Amplification of TCR beta CDR3 regions was carried out from RNA transcripts. A first-round RT-PCR of the TCR CDR3 used the HTBI primer set with the Qiagen OneStep RT-PCR kit. The libraries were constructed in a second round of multiplex PCR and then size-selected and purified. Sequencing of the libraries was done on an Illumina HiSeq2000 using paired-end 100 bp reads. The study's processing was this. SOAPnuke was used to process the raw data, removing reads that contained adapters or uncalled bases, had a mean Phred below 15, or lacked an exact match to the constant primer or identifier. COPE v1.2.5 was used to merge the high-quality paired reads, and each unique nucleotide sequence was defined as a clonotype. Clonotypes were aligned to IMGT TRBV, TRBD and TRBJ reference segments using MiTCR v1.1. The analysis included only V-J combinations with a frequency above 0.0001, which together covered 99% to 99.2% of the repertoires. The TCS score was defined as the ratio of F50 (clonal expansion) to E x V (chaos), calculated using BLOSUM62-based TCRdist between CDR3 peptides within each V-J. Welch's t-statistics and random forest reduced fewer than 600 V-J features to 10 to 15, which were used in a naive Bayes classifier (R e1071). The Morisita-Horn index was used to measure how similar the thyroid and blood repertoires were. TCRdb's own reprocessing of the public reads used fastp at Q25 and MiXCR and kept productive beta chains. Here each entry gathers all rows of one CDR3 protein and keeps the most common genes and DNA. None of the V and J calls come from the authors' own analysis; TCRdb made them. Counted in this sample were hundreds of thousands of distinct CDR3 sequences; 14% to 15% of them appeared once. The ten largest clonotypes hold 3.5% to 4.5% of the sample.

CDR1 and CDR2 are read off the germline V gene as MRHNA and SNTAGT. Trimming costs V 6 bases and J 5 bases, and their ends lie 25 bases apart. The cysteine opens and the phenylalanine closes a CDR3 of 17 amino acids. The kept DNA is CDR3 alone, 51 bases in frame from the first base. Moderately to severely active disease, a Clinical Activity Score of at least 3, a NOSPECS grade of at least 4, and a duration under 3 months were present in ophthalmopathy patients. Any patient with an uncontrolled infection, another autoimmune disease, pregnancy or lactation was excluded. Diagnoses were based on clinical symptoms, serum thyroxine and TRAb, thyroid ultrasound and orbital computed tomography. PBMCs were isolated from about 9 ml of fresh peripheral blood by Ficoll-Paque density gradient centrifugation. Total RNA was extracted with Trizol reagent, and quality was checked on an Agilent 2100 Bioanalyzer. This specimen belongs to a study of T cells in Graves' hyperthyroidism and ophthalmopathy (dated by TCRdb to 2018 to 2020). For the study in its entirety: Peripheral blood was collected at initial diagnosis, before any treatment. To identify TCR V-J signatures that set the groups apart, the researchers used a discovery cohort of 100 patients, made up of 40 to 45 with Graves' ophthalmopathy and around 58 with stable Graves' hyperthyroidism. Prospective prediction of ophthalmopathy was tested in an independent validation cohort consisting of 18 to 20 hyperthyroidism patients and 17 patients who later progressed to ophthalmopathy. The 100 discovery patients were randomly split 7:3 into training and test sets. The study also compared thyroid tissue and blood T-cell repertoires from 6 or 7 Graves' hyperthyroidism patients. After blood sampling, hyperthyroidism patients were treated with methimazole at a starting dose of 30 mg daily, and ophthalmopathy patients were treated with high-dose intravenous methylprednisolone. The paper describes TCR Vbeta CDR3 sequencing of around 130 peripheral blood samples, made up of under 50 ophthalmopathy patients, roughly 72 hyperthyroidism patients and roughly 17 progressor patients.

Overall results and qualifications from the work: No statistical method was used to set the sample size in advance, and investigators knew the group allocation. Most expanded thyroid clonotypes (frequency above 0.001) were also detected in blood, a finding suggesting that blood repertoires may reflect thyroid immune responses. In validation, the model predicted progression to ophthalmopathy a median of roughly six months before onset, with roughly 71% sensitivity and roughly 77% specificity. Ophthalmopathy was separated from stable hyperthyroidism by a 13 V-J signature model, with about 88% sensitivity and 81% to 82% specificity obtained in cross-validation and 80%/75% obtained in testing.

Source material: blood. The TCR was taken from a woman aged 40-49 years with Graves' ophthalmopathy. In this chain, TRBV6-4 is recombined with TRBJ1-1; the D gene is unclear. The CDR3 has the sequence CASSKKLVTRRNTEAFF. The DNA is TGTGCCAGCAGCAAAAAATTAGTAACCAGAAGGAATACTGAAGCTTTCTTT.